This entry concerns a single T cell receptor beta chain. This sample was included in a study of blood T cell repertoires in COVID-19. Study-level background: T cells, B-cell-depleted T cells, or PBMCs provided the cDNA or gDNA that served as material.

V lost 2 bases to trimming and J lost 0 bases, with 7 bases between them. From germline, CDR1 is MNHNY and CDR2 SVGAGI (reference sequence). The CDR3 sequence is 14 residues long. Original methodology: Amplification of reference gene primers was used by the study to estimate nucleated cell counts. Sequenced by immunoSEQ multiplex PCR; TCRdb stores in-frame clones only, minus some. From that table come the V and J calls and clone size; the DNA was used to work out D and trimming. The table lists some 140,000 clones, 91% of them singletons. The sequencing sample was made of peripheral blood. This receptor was identified in a middle-aged man with acute or convalescent COVID-19. V and J are TRBV6-6 and TRBJ2-5; D uncertain. CDR3 loop: CASSYPSYQETQYF. Here the CDR3 DNA reads TGTGCCAGCAGTTACCCGAGCTACCAAGAGACCCAGTACTTC.